The clone carrying this T cell receptor (beta chain) came up a few times. Its target is not known. In germline, CDR1 is DFQATT, CDR2 SNEGSKA (reference sequence). This CDR3 has 16 amino acids. V shed 3 bases, J shed 8 bases, and the junction held 7 bases outside the gene matches. The source of the sample is a study of naive and memory T cell subsets. Study-wide results and caveats: A few larger clonotypes appeared in naive repertoires, especially CD8, possibly memory cells re-expressing CD45RA.

Alpha and beta libraries were amplified separately from the second PCR onward. An equimolar mix of two oligonucleotides served as the beta constant-region primer for TRBC1 and TRBC2. Ligated cDNA was amplified by four rounds of PCR with nested alpha and beta constant-region primers and SP2. One entry per CDR3 protein results from TCRdb running MiXCR on the UMI-ligation and nested PCR reads. The table shows 140,000 to 150,000 distinct CDR3 sequences, with about 23% occurring only once. This clonotype originated in a human donor in good health. The chain employs TRBV20-1 and TRBJ2-1, with 16 positions matching TRBD2. Sequenced: naive CD4+ T cells from blood. CDR3 residues: CSARTGLAGGPHEQFF. CDR3 DNA sequence: TGCAGTGCTAGGACGGGACTAGCGGGAGGGCCCCATGAGCAGTTCTTC.